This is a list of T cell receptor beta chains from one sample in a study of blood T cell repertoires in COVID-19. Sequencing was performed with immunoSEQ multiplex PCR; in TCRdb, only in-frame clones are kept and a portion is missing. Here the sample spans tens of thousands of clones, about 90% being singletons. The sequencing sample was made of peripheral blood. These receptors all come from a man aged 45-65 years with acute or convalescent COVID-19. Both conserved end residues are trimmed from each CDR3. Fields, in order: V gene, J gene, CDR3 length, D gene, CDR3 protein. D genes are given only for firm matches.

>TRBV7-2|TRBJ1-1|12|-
ASSLGVGTTEAF
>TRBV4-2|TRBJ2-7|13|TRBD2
ASSQGGLDSHEQY
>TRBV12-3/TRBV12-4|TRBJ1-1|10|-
ASSLRNTEAF
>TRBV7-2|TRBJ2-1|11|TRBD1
ASSYSTGGEQF
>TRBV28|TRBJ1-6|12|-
ASSLTDATSPLH
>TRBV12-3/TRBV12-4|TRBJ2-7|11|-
ASSFQGPDEQY
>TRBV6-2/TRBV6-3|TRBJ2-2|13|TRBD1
ASSSGTGDTGELF
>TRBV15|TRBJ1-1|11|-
ATSRAAGSEAF
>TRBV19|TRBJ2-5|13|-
ASSIRLASQETQY
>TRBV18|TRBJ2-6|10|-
ASSPVGDVLT
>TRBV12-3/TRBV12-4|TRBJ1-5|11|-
ASSLSNYQPQH
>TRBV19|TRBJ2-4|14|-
ASSIDPYLAKNIQY
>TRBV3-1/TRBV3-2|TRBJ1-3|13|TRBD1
ASRQGDRVGNTIY
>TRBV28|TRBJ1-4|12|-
ASSRGGVNEKLF
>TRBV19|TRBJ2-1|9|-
ASSHYNEQF
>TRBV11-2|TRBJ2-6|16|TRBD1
ASSLIRDSGSGANVLT
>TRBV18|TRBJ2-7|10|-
ASSNQGYEQY